The clone carrying this T cell receptor beta chain was found a few times. CDR3 regions were amplified by Arm-PCR using iRepertoire HTBI primers to build TCR beta libraries. TCRdb ran MiXCR on the multiplex PCR reads and lists one entry per CDR3 protein. The table lists around 500,000 distinct CDR3 sequences, about 12% of them singletons, with 8.9% in the top ten. The sample comes from a study of regulatory T cells in long-lasting Graves disease. Time point reported: newly diagnosed GD, antithyroid drugs for less than 3 months. Scientists built the TCR library using RNA that was extracted from PBMCs. By American Thyroid Association guidelines, Graves' disease was diagnosed in the cohort. Another study also made use of these data, one on T cells in Graves' hyperthyroidism and ophthalmopathy. That investigation notes: The study defined stable Graves' hyperthyroidism as no ophthalmopathy progression within 18 months. RT-PCR in the first round (using the HTBI primer set) targeted the TCR CDR3.

This sequence originates from a woman between 25 and 40 years old with Graves disease. The sequenced sample was peripheral blood mononuclear cells (PBMCs), obtained at new diagnosis, from a patient treated with antithyroid drugs.

CDR3 DNA sequence: TGCAGTGCTAGAGTTCACAGTTTGGGGGAGACCCAGTACTTC. Translating it yields CSARVHSLGETQYF. V and J are TRBV20-1 and TRBJ2-5; unclear D gene. The germline V gene has CDR1 DFQATT and CDR2 SNEGSKA (reference sequence). The CDR3 is 14 residues long. V shed 1 base and J shed 5 bases, with 14 bases lying between them.